The clone carrying this T cell receptor beta chain was seen a few times. This sample is drawn from a study of quantifying T cell responses using KT2 cells. Study information: RNA was reverse transcribed with TCR alpha and beta constant-region primers.

Unfractionated PBMC were spiked with known numbers of KT2 clone cells. The cDNA 3' end received a ligated oligonucleotide with a UMI. The first PCR ran about 4 cycles with an equimolar RC1.1 and RC1.2 beta primer mix. TCRdb processed the UMI-ligation and nested PCR reads anew with MiXCR; each CDR3 protein has one entry. The table includes tens of thousands of distinct CDR3 sequences, 11% detected once. The specimen was PBMCs spiked with cells of the T cell clone KT2. This TCR was sampled from a human donor.

Written as DNA, the CDR3 is TGCGCCAGCATCGCCTTGAGCTCCTACAATGAGCAGTTCTTC. Its translation is CASIALSSYNEQFF. The chain links TRBV10-2 to TRBJ2-1, with D unclear. This CDR3 is built from 14 residues. Germline V lookup: CDR1 WSHSY, CDR2 SAAADI. Trimming shortened V by 7 bases and J by 0 bases, and 10 bases separated the two germline ends.